Listed below are T cell receptor beta chains from one sample, sequenced in a study of glioma-infiltrating T cells after dendritic cell vaccination. Sequencing was performed with immunoSEQ multiplex PCR; in TCRdb, only in-frame clones are kept and a portion is missing. The table shows about 30,000 clones, with 85% to 95% occurring only once. Sample: blood, taken before dendritic cell vaccination. The source of these receptors is a human donor with glioblastoma. CDR3s include the opening cysteine and the closing phenylalanine or tryptophan. A D gene is named only where the DNA matches it firmly. Rows may omit the clone size; those that give it use once, few, many or a size class.

j_gene | abundance | v_gene | d_gene | CDR3nt | CDR3aa
TRBJ2-7 | - | TRBV11-2 | TRBD2 | TGTGCCAGCAGCTTAGTAACTAGCGGCTACGAGCAGTACTTC | CASSLVTSGYEQYF
TRBJ2-7 | - | TRBV27 | - | TGTGCCAGTACTGGTAGCTCCTACGAGCAGTACTTC | CASTGSSYEQYF
TRBJ2-7 | - | TRBV5-1 | TRBD2 | TGCGCCAGCAGCACCGGGGGTAGCGGGACCTGCGAGCAGTACTTC | CASSTGGSGTCEQYF
TRBJ1-2 | - | TRBV30 | - | TGTGCCTGGAGCCGACAGACTAGTAACTATGGCTACACCTTC | CAWSRQTSNYGYTF
TRBJ1-2 | - | TRBV7-9 | - | TGTGCCAGCAGCCCGGCCGGAGACGCAGCTAACTATGGCTACACCTTC | CASSPAGDAANYGYTF
TRBJ1-1 | - | TRBV19 | - | TGTGCCAGTAGTCAGGGGACTATGAACACTGAAGCTTTCTTT | CASSQGTMNTEAFF
TRBJ2-1 | - | TRBV29-1 | TRBD1 | TGCAGCGTGAGTTTAGGACAGGGGTCCTACAATGAGCAGTTCTTC | CSVSLGQGSYNEQFF
TRBJ1-2 | - | TRBV7-8 | TRBD1 | TGTGCCAGCAGCCGAGGGGGCGCCAACTATGGCTACACCTTC | CASSRGGANYGYTF
TRBJ1-6 | once | TRBV5-1 | - | TGCGCCAGCAGCCCTGACAGTAGTAGTGCCCTCCACTTT | CASSPDSSSALHF
TRBJ1-1 | - | TRBV6-1 | TRBD1 | TGTGCCAGCAGGACGACAGGGGGCGAAAGGGCTTTCTTT | CASRTTGGERAFF
TRBJ1-1 | - | TRBV6-5 | - | TGTGCCAGCAGACTGCAGGGAACAACGGGAGCTTTCTTT | CASRLQGTTGAFF
TRBJ1-2 | - | TRBV30 | TRBD1 | TGTGCCTGGGAGAACAGGGGATCCCTCTATGGCTACACCTTC | CAWENRGSLYGYTF
TRBJ2-6 | - | TRBV6-5 | - | TGTGCCAGCAGCCTCGACGGGACTGGGGCCAACGTCCTGACTTTC | CASSLDGTGANVLTF
TRBJ2-5 | - | TRBV6-5 | TRBD1 | TGTGCCAGCAGAAGAGACAGGGGGCAAGAGACCCAGTACTTC | CASRRDRGQETQYF
TRBJ1-5 | - | TRBV2 | - | TGTGCCAGCACCGATGGAGGGGGCAATCAGCCCCAGCATTTT | CASTDGGGNQPQHF
TRBJ2-1 | - | TRBV19 | - | TGTGCCAGTAGTATAGGGGCAGCCTACAATGAGCAGTTCTTC | CASSIGAAYNEQFF
TRBJ2-2 | - | TRBV5-1 | TRBD1 | TGCGCCAGCAGCCCCGACAGGGGGCTTGGCACCGGGGAGCTGTTTTTT | CASSPDRGLGTGELFF
TRBJ2-7 | - | TRBV7-2 | TRBD2 | TGTGCCAGCAGCTTAGCGCGGGGGTACGAGCAGTACTTC | CASSLARGYEQYF
TRBJ1-3 | - | TRBV10-3 | TRBD1 | TGTGCCATCAGTGAGGGACAGGGTGGTCCTGGAAACACCATATATTTT | CAISEGQGGPGNTIYF
TRBJ2-1 | - | TRBV5-1 | TRBD2 | TGCGCCAGCAGCCCATCCGGGGGGGCCTACAATGAGCAGTTCTTC | CASSPSGGAYNEQFF
TRBJ2-7 | - | TRBV4-1 | TRBD2 | TGCGCCAGCAGCCAACCTGGGACTAGCAACTACGAGCAGTACTTC | CASSQPGTSNYEQYF
TRBJ2-5 | - | TRBV6-1 | - | TGTGCCAGCAGTTATACGCGCTTAGAGACCCAGTACTTC | CASSYTRLETQYF
TRBJ1-2 | - | TRBV19 | - | TGTGCCAGTAGTATCGGGCAGGGTTATGGCTACACCTTC | CASSIGQGYGYTF
TRBJ1-5 | - | TRBV7-2 | - | TGTGCCAGCAGCGTGTCTGGAGGCAATCAGCCCCAGCATTTT | CASSVSGGNQPQHF
TRBJ2-5 | - | TRBV7-9 | TRBD1 | TGTGCCAGCAGTTCCCCGGACAGGGTAGAGACCCAGTACTTC | CASSSPDRVETQYF
TRBJ2-7 | - | TRBV4-1 | TRBD1 | TGCGCCAGCAGCCAAGGAACAGGGGGCCTTACCTACGAGCAGTACTTC | CASSQGTGGLTYEQYF
TRBJ1-4 | - | TRBV5-1 | - | TGCGCCAGCAGCCGGAATGAGGGTCGTCCTAATGAAAAACTGTTTTTT | CASSRNEGRPNEKLFF
TRBJ2-3 | few | TRBV5-1 | TRBD2 | TGCGCCAGCAGCTTGGACGGACTAGCGGGGGGGTCAGATACGCAGTATTTT | CASSLDGLAGGSDTQYF
TRBJ1-4 | - | TRBV21-1 | - | TGTGCCAGACCTAAGACTTTACAGGGCCCAGCGGGGGGTGAAAAACTGTTTTTT | CARPKTLQGPAGGEKLFF
TRBJ2-5 | - | TRBV21-1 | - | TGTGCCAGCAGCGAAGCGGCGGGACAGGGGCTGGAGACCCAGTACTTC | CASSEAAGQGLETQYF
TRBJ2-5 | - | TRBV4-1 | - | TGCGCCAGCAGCCAAGAATGGACTCCTACCCAGTACTTC | CASSQEWTPTQYF
TRBJ2-2 | - | TRBV5-4 | TRBD2 | TGTGCCAGCAGCTTGGAGGCTAGCGGGGGGACCGGGGAGCTGTTTTTT | CASSLEASGGTGELFF
TRBJ1-3 | - | TRBV29-1 | - | TGCAGCGTTGACGAGGGAGGTGGAAACACCATATATTTT | CSVDEGGGNTIYF
TRBJ2-7 | - | TRBV6-1 | TRBD2 | TGTGCCAGCAGTGATGGACGGGAGGGTTGGGTTTCCTACGAGCAGTACTTC | CASSDGREGWVSYEQYF
TRBJ2-2 | few | TRBV19 | TRBD1 | TGTGCCAGTAGTATACTGGGACAGGTAAACGCCGGGGAGCTGTTTTTT | CASSILGQVNAGELFF
TRBJ1-1 | - | TRBV2 | - | TGTGCCAGCAGTTTAGTCCTCAGCCTTTCGGGGAACACTGAAGCTTTCTTT | CASSLVLSLSGNTEAFF
TRBJ1-5 | - | TRBV2 | TRBD1 | TGTGCCAGCAGGACAGGGGATTATAGCAATCAGCCCCAGCATTTT | CASRTGDYSNQPQHF
TRBJ2-2 | - | TRBV7-2 | TRBD1 | TGTGCCAGCAGCCGGGACAGAGACACCGGGGAGCTGTTTTTT | CASSRDRDTGELFF
TRBJ1-2 | - | TRBV5-6 | TRBD1 | TGTGCCAGCAGCAGCGGGACAGGCCTAGCTAACTATGGCTACACCTTC | CASSSGTGLANYGYTF
TRBJ2-3 | - | TRBV10-3 | TRBD2 | TGTGCCATCAGTACTAGCGGGGGGGGTTTCACAGATACGCAGTATTTT | CAISTSGGGFTDTQYF
TRBJ2-1 | - | TRBV5-1 | TRBD1 | TGCGCCAGCAGCTTGCGGGCAGGGGGCGATGAGCAGTTCTTC | CASSLRAGGDEQFF
TRBJ1-1 | - | TRBV7-9 | - | TGTGCCAGCAGCTCGGGGGGAAACACTGAAGCTTTCTTT | CASSSGGNTEAFF
TRBJ2-7 | - | TRBV6-1 | - | TGTGCCAGCAGTCCCCGCGGGGCCTCCTTTAGCGAGCAGTACTTC | CASSPRGASFSEQYF
TRBJ2-5 | once | TRBV18 | TRBD2 | TGTGCCAGCTCCCCTATCAGGAGTAGCGGGGAGGTGGAGACCCAGTACTTC | CASSPIRSSGEVETQYF
TRBJ1-1 | - | TRBV6-5 | - | TGTGCCAGCAGTTACTCGTACAGGCAGGGCACTGAAGCTTTCTTT | CASSYSYRQGTEAFF